This T cell receptor beta chain was captured by sequencing in a study of blood T cell repertoires in COVID-19. Study as a whole: The origin of the acute and convalescent COVID-19 samples was the United States, Italy and Spain. T cells, B-cell-depleted T cells, or PBMCs supplied cDNA or gDNA.

This CDR3 region has 16 residues. Germline V gives CDR1 SGHRS, CDR2 YFSETQ. J lost 7 bases, V lost 0 bases, and 9 bases had no gene match. In its sample, this clone was seen once. In the authors' workflow: Estimates of nucleated cell counts were drawn from the amplification of reference gene primers. Assay used: immunoSEQ multiplex PCR; TCRdb lists only in-frame clones, some missing. V, J and clone size derive from that table, while D and trimming were established from the DNA sequence. The data show 200,000 to 250,000 clones, with roughly 84% seen just once and 15% to 20% held by the top ten. Sequenced: peripheral blood. The V gene is TRBV5-1, the J gene TRBJ2-1; 8 bases align to TRBD1. The clonotype comes from a man aged 30 to 45 with active or convalescent COVID-19. The CDR3 DNA reads TGCGCCAGCAGCTTGGAGTGGACAGGGATCGCGAATGAGCAGTTCTTC. Residues: CASSLEWTGIANEQFF.